The text below deals with one T cell receptor beta chain. Assay used: immunoSEQ multiplex PCR; TCRdb lists only in-frame clones, some missing. The table has 3,000 to 4,500 clones, roughly 31% seen once. Trimming at V came to 3 bases and at J to 5 bases, leaving 3 bases not matched to a gene. The germline gives CDR1 SGHNT, CDR2 YENEEA. The CDR3 sequence is 14 residues long. This record belongs to a study of T cells in localized non-small cell lung cancer. This sequence joins TRBV11-3 and TRBJ2-3; the match to TRBD2 covers 9 bases. This TCR came from a male donor older than 55 with stage III lung adenocarcinoma. The material was normal lung tissue next to the tumor, obtained before any cancer treatment. CDR3: CASSFSGRRDTQYF. The CDR3 coding sequence is TGTGCCAGCAGCTTTAGCGGGAGAAGAGATACGCAGTATTTT.